This T cell receptor (beta chain) was retrieved from a study of cytomegalovirus exposure and HLA in healthy donors. Study-wide background: A data release that came early held approximately 85 million unique TCRs from HLA-typed donors.

In the case of this clone: Antigen unknown.

V lost 4 bases, J lost 3 bases, and 5 bases lay in between. Germline V gene sequence: CDR1 WNHNN, CDR2 SYGVQD (reference sequence). The CDR3 is 12 residues long. The PCR ran on 60 Vbeta and 13 Jbeta primers. Sequenced by immunoSEQ multiplex PCR; TCRdb stores in-frame clones only, minus some. The sample includes around 100,000 clones, about four fifths of them seen just once. Study results and limitations: The study flagged 150 to 200 TCR beta chains as cytomegalovirus-associated.

The sample taken for sequencing was PBMCs. This TCR was recovered from a man aged 25 to 40 in good health and CMV-seropositive. The V gene is TRBV10-1, the J gene TRBJ2-3, with D perhaps matching TRBD2 (5 bases). CDR3 sequence reads: CASSAGTDTQYF. The CDR3 DNA is TGCGCCAGCAGTGCGGGGACAGATACGCAGTATTTT.